This T cell receptor beta chain derives from a study of blood T cell repertoires in COVID-19. Those who participated ranged in age from roughly 18 to 89 years and resided in about two dozen US areas. Cohorts were assigned according to the clinical history that participants reported. Germline trimming cut 3 bases from V and 5 bases from J; bases unmatched to any gene: 2. Germline lookup yields CDR1 KGHSH and CDR2 LQKENI. This CDR3 is built from 14 residues. Sequencing used immunoSEQ multiplex PCR; TCRdb keeps in-frame clones, though not all of them. The table has fewer than 350,000 clones, around 90% seen once.

The sequence was collected from a woman between 40 and 55 years old with acute COVID-19. This chain uses TRBV18 with TRBJ1-5; TRBD1 matches 9 bases. The sample comprised PBMCs or T cells enriched from blood (not recorded which). As DNA, the CDR3 is TGTGCCAGCTCACCCGGGACAGGGTATCAGCCCCAGCATTTT. This encodes CASSPGTGYQPQHF.